The 31 T cell receptor beta chains below were found in one sample sequenced in a study of control samples from healthy donors and cancer patients. The repertoire was sequenced with immunoSEQ multiplex PCR; TCRdb's copy has only in-frame clones and lacks some. The profile covers some 110,000 clones, with about four fifths appearing a single time and approximately 13% taken by the ten largest. The sequenced sample was blood. These receptors originate from a woman aged 50 to 60 in good health.

The rearrangement links TRBV4-3 to TRBJ2-7; no clear D. Trimming took 1 base from V and 7 from J, leaving 11 bases between them. Germline V CDR1 and CDR2: LGHNA, YSLEER. The CDR3 runs 13 residues. CDR3 sequence (DNA): TGCGCCAGCAGCCAAGCCCCTGGGTCAGAGCAGTACTTC. This translates into CASSQAPGSEQYF.

The chain carries TRBV2 and TRBJ1-6, with D possibly matching TRBD1 (6 bases). The CDR3 covers 13 residues. The V and J ends lost 6 bases and 8 bases respectively, with 11 bases between them. Germline V gives CDR1 SNHLY, CDR2 FYNNEI. CDR3 sequence (DNA): TGTGCCAGCAGCGGGACATATGATTCACCCCTCCACTTT. Amino acids: CASSGTYDSPLHF. The full variable domain, rest sourced from reference TRBV2 and TRBJ1-6, is EPEVTQTPSHQVTQMGQEVILRCVPISNHLYFYWYRQILGQKVEFLVSFYNNEISEKSEIFDDQFSVERPDGSNFTLKIRSTKLEDSAMYFCASSGTYDSPLHFGNGTRLTVT.

The chain has TRBV5-1 and TRBJ2-1, with 10 nucleotides matching TRBD2. The germline V gene has CDR1 SGHRS and CDR2 YFSETQ. CDR3 length: 13 amino acids. With V trimmed by 5 bases and J by 8 bases, 4 bases remained unmatched. CDR3 sequence: CASSERGGYEQFF. DNA of the CDR3: TGCGCCAGCAGTGAGCGGGGGGGCTATGAGCAGTTCTTC.

The genes are TRBV27 and TRBJ2-5; tentatively, D is TRBD2 (5 bases). There are 13 residues in the CDR3. The germline V gene has CDR1 MNHEY and CDR2 SMNVEV (reference sequence). Trimming took 4 bases from V and 4 from J, leaving 10 bases between them. CDR3 DNA sequence: TGTGCCAGCAGTTCCCTAGCTTTAGAGACCCAGTACTTC. Residues: CASSSLALETQYF.

This clone was seen only once. This chain connects TRBV28 to TRBJ1-5, with a weak D call TRBD1 (5 bases). The germline V gene encodes CDR1 MDHEN and CDR2 SYDVKM. The V end lost 2 bases, the J end lost 3 bases, and 14 bases lay between the germline ends. The CDR3 has 16 amino acids. CDR3 amino acids: CASSLISRGNNQPQHF. CDR3 nucleotide sequence: TGTGCCAGCAGTTTAATATCGCGGGGCAACAATCAGCCCCAGCATTTT.

The genes are TRBV3-1 (or the pseudogene TRBV3-2) and TRBJ2-1; D is uncertain. Germline assignment: CDR1 LGHDT and CDR2 YNNKEL (reference sequence). The CDR3 consists of 16 residues. Trimming removed 0 bases at V and 0 bases at J, with 9 bases between. The CDR3 loop is CASSQEVRSSYNEQFF. CDR3 bases: TGTGCCAGCAGCCAAGAAGTGAGGAGCTCCTACAATGAGCAGTTCTTC.

The chain joins TRBV6-4 to TRBJ1-3; D is undetermined. CDR3 length: 14 residues. CDR1 and CDR2 from the germline V gene are MRHNA and SNTAGT. The ends were cut back, 5 bases at V and 0 bases at J, with 8 bases in the middle. As DNA, the CDR3 is TGTGCCAGCAGTCCAGTGAGCTCTGGAAACACCATATATTTT. It translates to CASSPVSSGNTIYF.

This chain uses TRBV6-5 with TRBJ1-5, with D maybe TRBD1 (6 bases). V was trimmed by 4 bases and J by 6 bases, leaving 10 bases between them. Germline V CDR1 and CDR2: MNHEY, SVGAGI. CDR3 length equals 13 residues. CDR3 amino acids: CASSSTGLQPQHF. The CDR3 DNA is TGTGCCAGCAGTTCGACAGGACTTCAGCCCCAGCATTTT.

Worth noting for this clone: Other nucleotide sequences from this sample produce the same CDR3. The V gene is TRBV3-1 (or the pseudogene TRBV3-2), the J gene TRBJ2-1; unclear D gene. The length of the CDR3 is 13 residues. Trimming left V 1 base short and J 4 bases short, with 5 bases between. In germline, CDR1 is LGHDT, CDR2 YNNKEL (reference sequence). The CDR3 bases are TGTGCCAGCAGCCAAGGGATTTACAATGAGCAGTTCTTC. Translated, it gives CASSQGIYNEQFF.

The V and J genes are TRBV4-1 and TRBJ1-4; possibly TRBD1 for D (6 bases). Germline assignment: CDR1 MGHRA and CDR2 YSYEKL. V was trimmed by 1 base and J by 7 bases, leaving 10 bases between them. The CDR3 totals 14 residues. The CDR3 loop reads CASSQGQGSEKLFF. The CDR3 nucleotides are TGCGCCAGCAGCCAAGGCCAGGGGAGTGAAAAACTGTTTTTT.

This clone was observed a handful of times. The rearrangement joins TRBV7-2 to TRBJ1-3; D gene unclear. With 5 bases removed from V and 0 bases from J, the gap between germline ends came to 17 bases. The CDR3 extends over 17 amino acids. Germline V CDR1 and CDR2: SGHTA, FQGNSA. Written as DNA, the CDR3 is TGTGCCAGCAGCCTCGGGCCTCACATCCGCTCTGGAAACACCATATATTTT. Its translation: CASSLGPHIRSGNTIYF.

The chain carries TRBV14 and TRBJ1-4, with 9 bases lining up with TRBD1. CDR1 and CDR2 from the germline V gene are SGHDN and FVKESK. This CDR3 is 17 amino acids long. V was clipped by 2 bases and J by 3 bases; unmatched bases: 7. As DNA, the CDR3 is TGTGCCAGCAGCCAAAGACAGGGGGTTGGTGCTAATGAAAAACTGTTTTTT. Protein sequence: CASSQRQGVGANEKLFF.

This rearrangement joins TRBV7-3 to TRBJ2-1; D is possibly TRBD2 (5 bases). CDR3 size: 12 residues. The germline V and J ends were trimmed by 3 bases and 5 bases, with 5 bases remaining between them. Germline-derived CDR1 and CDR2 are SGHTA and FQGTGA. The CDR3 spells CASSLEDNEQFF. In DNA form, the CDR3 reads TGTGCCAGCAGCTTGGAGGACAATGAGCAGTTCTTC.

The chain is built from TRBV11-2 and TRBJ1-1; D is ambiguous. V was cut by 5 bases and J by 4 bases, with 17 bases left in between. The germline gives CDR1 SGHAT, CDR2 FQNNGV. CDR3 size: 15 residues. The chain's CDR3 is CASSPNLGSGTEAFF. The CDR3 DNA follows: TGTGCCAGCAGCCCGAACTTGGGGAGCGGCACTGAAGCTTTCTTT.

The J gene is TRBJ1-6, the V gene TRBV7-2; TRBD1 is a possible D gene (5 bases). V was pared by 5 bases and J by 12 bases, with 17 bases between. CDR3 size: 14 residues. Germline V gives CDR1 SGHTA, CDR2 FQGNSA. The CDR3 loop is CASSVEYGGRPLHF. CDR3 in DNA: TGTGCCAGCAGCGTAGAATACGGGGGACGACCCCTCCACTTT.

This sequence joins TRBV14 and TRBJ2-5, with D possibly matching TRBD2 (6 bases). The ends were cut back, 3 bases at V and 5 bases at J, with 13 bases in the middle. Germline CDR1 reads SGHDN; CDR2 reads FVKESK. The CDR3 spans 14 residues. The CDR3 reads CASSHGAGSETQYF. The CDR3 DNA reads TGTGCCAGCAGCCATGGGGCGGGATCGGAGACCCAGTACTTC.

The chain combines TRBV19 with TRBJ2-2; 10 bases align to TRBD1. Germline-derived CDR1 and CDR2 are LNHDA and SQIVND (reference sequence). V was pared by 7 bases and J by 1 base, with 3 bases of the junction left unmatched. The CDR3 is 15 residues long. CDR3 region: CASKRDRGNTGELFF. CDR3 coding DNA: TGTGCCAGTAAAAGGGACAGGGGGAACACCGGGGAGCTGTTTTTT.

J is TRBJ1-4 and V is TRBV7-9; 7 nucleotides line up with TRBD1. The junction had 8 bases not matched to a gene; V was cut back by 4 bases and J by 3 bases. There are 16 residues in the CDR3. The germline gives CDR1 SEHNR, CDR2 FQNEAQ (reference sequence). CDR3 protein: CASSSRGGRSNEKLFF. CDR3 nucleotide sequence: TGTGCCAGCAGCTCCAGGGGGGGGAGGTCTAATGAAAAACTGTTTTTT. Looking up the rest from reference TRBV7-9 and TRBJ1-4 gives the full variable domain: DTGVSQNPRHKITKRGQNVTFRCDPISEHNRLYWYRQTLGQGPEFLTYFQNEAQLEKSRLLSDRFSAERPKGSFSTLEIQRTEQGDSAMYLCASSSRGGRSNEKLFFGSGTQLSVL.

The chain carries TRBV19 and TRBJ1-2; D unclear. In germline, CDR1 is LNHDA, CDR2 SQIVND (reference sequence). The length of the CDR3 is 14 residues. V dropped 4 bases and J dropped 5 bases, with 14 bases sitting between them. The CDR3 protein is CASSSRTDVYGYTF. CDR3 coding DNA: TGTGCCAGTAGTAGCCGGACCGACGTATATGGCTACACCTTC. The entire variable domain, with the rest obtained from reference TRBV19 and TRBJ1-2, is as follows: DGGITQSPKYLFRKEGQNVTLSCEQNLNHDAMYWYRQDPGQGLRLIYYSQIVNDFQKGDIAEGYSVSREKKESFPLTVTSAQKNPTAFYLCASSSRTDVYGYTFGSGTRLTVV.

The V and J genes are TRBV12-3 or TRBV12-4 and TRBJ2-3; no firm D call. The CDR3 extends over 13 amino acids. V was shortened by 3 bases and J by 5 bases, with 9 bases between the two germline ends. CDR3 coding DNA: TGTGCCAGCAGTTTTAGTGCGTTAGATACGCAGTATTTT. Amino acid sequence: CASSFSALDTQYF.

This chain links TRBV6-6 with TRBJ2-7; 7 bases are a match to TRBD1. This CDR3 is built from 13 residues. Germline assignment: CDR1 MNHNY and CDR2 SVGAGI (reference sequence). J was trimmed by 6 bases and V by 4 bases; bases with no gene match: 6. Written as DNA, the CDR3 is TGTGCCAGCAGTTCCCCCCCAGGGGGCGAGCAGTACTTC. Translating gives CASSSPPGGEQYF.

Only one count was recorded for this clone. This chain connects TRBV5-1 to TRBJ2-3; possible D gene TRBD1, 5 bases. Trimming removed 6 bases from V and 2 bases from J, with 16 bases in between. Germline values: CDR1 SGHRS, CDR2 YFSETQ. This CDR3 is built from 15 residues. CDR3 residues: CASNRQGGDTDTQYF. In DNA form, the CDR3 reads TGCGCCAGCAACCGGCAGGGTGGTGACACAGATACGCAGTATTTT.

The chain couples TRBV11-2 to TRBJ2-3; D is unclear. V gave up 5 bases and J gave up 2 bases, with 11 bases separating them. Germline loops: CDR1 SGHAT, CDR2 FQNNGV. The CDR3 covers 14 residues. The CDR3 coding sequence is TGTGCCAGCAGCCGTCGTGGGTTCACAGATACGCAGTATTTT. It translates to CASSRRGFTDTQYF.

The chain joins TRBV12-5 to TRBJ2-1, with 14 bases that match TRBD2. Germline V gene lookup returns CDR1 LGHNT and CDR2 FRNRAP. CDR3 length: 20 amino acids. Unmatched junction bases numbered 12, after V lost 0 bases and J lost 5 bases. CDR3 sequence reads: CASGLVPSTSGGAKDNEQFF. In DNA, the CDR3 is TGTGCTAGTGGTTTGGTACCCTCGACTAGCGGGGGGGCAAAGGACAATGAGCAGTTCTTC.

This clone was recorded only once. The V call is TRBV7-9, the J call TRBJ1-4; tentative D call: TRBD1 (6 bases). From germline, CDR1 is SEHNR and CDR2 FQNEAQ (reference sequence). This CDR3 has 18 amino acids. V lost 4 bases and J 6 bases, leaving 24 bases between the germline ends. CDR3 protein: CASSSPSPTGKLDEKLFF. CDR3 nucleotides: TGTGCCAGCAGCTCTCCGTCTCCTACAGGGAAGTTAGATGAAAAACTGTTTTTT. The full variable domain, rest sourced from reference TRBV7-9 and TRBJ1-4, is DTGVSQNPRHKITKRGQNVTFRCDPISEHNRLYWYRQTLGQGPEFLTYFQNEAQLEKSRLLSDRFSAERPKGSFSTLEIQRTEQGDSAMYLCASSSPSPTGKLDEKLFFGSGTQLSVL.

The chain recombines TRBV6-2 or TRBV6-3 with TRBJ1-1; D remains unclear. Trimming cost V 6 bases and J 6 bases, with 11 bases left between them. Germline assignment: CDR1 MNHEY and CDR2 SVGEGT. This CDR3 has 12 amino acids. Written as DNA, the CDR3 is TGTGCCAGCAGCCTTGGTATCGCTGAAGCTTTCTTT. This codes for CASSLGIAEAFF.

V and J are TRBV7-8 and TRBJ2-3; 8 bases match TRBD2. Germline V lookup: CDR1 SGHVS, CDR2 FQNEAQ. CDR3 length: 16 amino acids. V was pared by 5 bases and J by 4 bases, with 11 bases of the junction left unmatched. The CDR3 DNA reads TGTGCCAGCAGCGCCGGGAGGGGCCCTAGCCCAGATACGCAGTATTTT. Its protein is CASSAGRGPSPDTQYF.

The chain has TRBV28 and TRBJ1-1; D ambiguous. The V end lost 2 bases, the J end lost 1 base, and 8 bases lay between the germline ends. The CDR3 totals 14 residues. Germline-derived CDR1 and CDR2 are MDHEN and SYDVKM. The CDR3 DNA reads as TGTGCCAGCAGTTTAGTGGCAGAGAACACTGAAGCTTTCTTT. As protein: CASSLVAENTEAFF.

The chain has TRBV7-2 and TRBJ2-4; 8 bases align to TRBD2. CDR3 length equals 15 residues. V lost 3 bases to trimming and J lost 6 bases; unmatched junction nucleotides: 7. CDR1 is SGHTA, CDR2 FQGNSA, per germline. The DNA for the CDR3 is TGTGCCAGCAGCTTCTTCCAAGCGGGGGCAAACATTCAGTACTTC. Amino acids: CASSFFQAGANIQYF.

This rearrangement joins TRBV7-2 to TRBJ2-5; weak D call: TRBD2 (5 bases). The CDR3 spans 13 residues. Germline V CDR1 and CDR2: SGHTA, FQGNSA. Trimming took 5 bases from V and 3 from J, leaving 10 bases between them. Here the CDR3 reads CASSPTREETQYF. For the CDR3, the DNA is TGTGCCAGCAGCCCAACGCGGGAAGAGACCCAGTACTTC.

This chain uses TRBV24-1 with TRBJ2-4; 12 nucleotides align to TRBD1. Germline V gene lookup returns CDR1 KGHDR and CDR2 SFDVKD. J gave up 0 bases and V 9 bases, and 17 bases lay outside the gene matches. There are 20 residues in the CDR3. The CDR3 bases are TGTGCCACCCAAGACCGGGACAGGGGGCTTACGAGACAAGCCAAAAACATTCAGTACTTC. This encodes CATQDRDRGLTRQAKNIQYF.